The T cell receptor beta chain described here comes from a study of T cell repertoires in cytomegalovirus infection. TCRdb re-derived calls from the reads in MiXCR, one entry per CDR3 protein. In the table there are 740,000 or so distinct CDR3 sequences, approximately 34% of which are singletons. Germline V gives CDR1 MDHEN, CDR2 SYDVKM. V was pared by 7 bases and J by 2 bases, with 13 bases between. The CDR3 is 14 amino acids. Concerning this clonotype itself: Its target is unknown.

Study conclusions and caveats: Summed public TCR beta family frequency identified CMV carriers bearing the relevant HLA.

Source material: PBMCs. The receptor comes from a human donor in good health (CMV status not recorded). Some clones in this sample may be carry-over from other donors' samples. This sequence joins TRBV28 and TRBJ2-3; D might be TRBD2 (7 bases). CDR3 residues: CASTPGGPTDTQYF. The CDR3 DNA is TGTGCCAGCACCCCGGGGGGCCCCACAGATACGCAGTATTTT.